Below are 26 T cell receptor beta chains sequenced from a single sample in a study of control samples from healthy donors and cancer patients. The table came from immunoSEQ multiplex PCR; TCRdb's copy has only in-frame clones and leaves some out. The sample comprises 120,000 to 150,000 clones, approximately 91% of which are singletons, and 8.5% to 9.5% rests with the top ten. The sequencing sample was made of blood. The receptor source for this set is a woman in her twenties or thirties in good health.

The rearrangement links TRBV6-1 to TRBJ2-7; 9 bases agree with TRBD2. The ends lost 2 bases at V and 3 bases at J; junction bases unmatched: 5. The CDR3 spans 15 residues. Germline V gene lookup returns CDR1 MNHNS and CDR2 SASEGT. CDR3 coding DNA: TGTGCCAGCAGTGAAAATAGCGGGAGCTTCTACGAGCAGTACTTC. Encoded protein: CASSENSGSFYEQYF.

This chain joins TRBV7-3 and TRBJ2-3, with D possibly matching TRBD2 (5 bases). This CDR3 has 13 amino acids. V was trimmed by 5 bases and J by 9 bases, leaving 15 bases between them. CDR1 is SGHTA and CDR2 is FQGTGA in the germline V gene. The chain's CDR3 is CASSVAREGTQYF. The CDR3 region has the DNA TGTGCCAGCAGCGTCGCCCGGGAAGGAACGCAGTATTTT. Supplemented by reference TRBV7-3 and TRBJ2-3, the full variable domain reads GAGVSQTPSNKVTEKGKYVELRCDPISGHTALYWYRQSLGQGPEFLIYFQGTGAADDSGLPNDRFFAVRPEGSVSTLKIQRTERGDSAVYLCASSVAREGTQYFGPGTRLTVL.

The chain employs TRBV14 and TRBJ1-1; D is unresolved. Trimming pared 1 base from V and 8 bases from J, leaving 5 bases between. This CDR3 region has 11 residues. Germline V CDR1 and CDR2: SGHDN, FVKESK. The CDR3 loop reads CASSQGVEAFF. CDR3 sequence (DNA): TGTGCCAGCAGCCAAGGGGTGGAAGCTTTCTTT.

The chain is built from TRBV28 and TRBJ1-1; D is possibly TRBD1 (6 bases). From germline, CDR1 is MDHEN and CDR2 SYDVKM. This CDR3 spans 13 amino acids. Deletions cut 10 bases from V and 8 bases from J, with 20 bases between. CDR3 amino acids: CATTLRGGLEAFF. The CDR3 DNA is TGTGCCACTACACTACGGGGGGGCCTAGAAGCTTTCTTT. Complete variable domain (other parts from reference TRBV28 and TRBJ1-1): DVKVTQSSRYLVKRTGEKVFLECVQDMDHENMFWYRQDPGLGLRLIYFSYDVKMKEKGDIPEGYSVSREKKERFSLILESASTNQTSMYLCATTLRGGLEAFFGQGTRLTVV.

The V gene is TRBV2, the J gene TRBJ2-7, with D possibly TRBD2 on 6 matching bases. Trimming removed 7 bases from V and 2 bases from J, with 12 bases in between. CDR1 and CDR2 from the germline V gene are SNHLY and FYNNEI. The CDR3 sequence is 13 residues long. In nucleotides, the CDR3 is TGTGCCAGCACCACTAGCCATCCCTACGAGCAGTACTTC. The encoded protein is CASTTSHPYEQYF.

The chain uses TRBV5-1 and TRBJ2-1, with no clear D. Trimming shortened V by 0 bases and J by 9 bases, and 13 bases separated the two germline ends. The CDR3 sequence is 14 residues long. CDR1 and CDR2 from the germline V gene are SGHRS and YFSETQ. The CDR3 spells CASSLARIAVEQFF. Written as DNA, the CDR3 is TGCGCCAGCAGCTTGGCCAGGATAGCTGTTGAGCAGTTCTTC.

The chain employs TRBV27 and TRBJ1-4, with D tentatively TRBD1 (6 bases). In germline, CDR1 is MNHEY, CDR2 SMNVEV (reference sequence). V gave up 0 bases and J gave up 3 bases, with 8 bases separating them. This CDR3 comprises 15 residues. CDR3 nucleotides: TGTGCCAGCAGTTTATCCAGGGGAGCTAATGAAAAACTGTTTTTT. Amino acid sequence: CASSLSRGANEKLFF.

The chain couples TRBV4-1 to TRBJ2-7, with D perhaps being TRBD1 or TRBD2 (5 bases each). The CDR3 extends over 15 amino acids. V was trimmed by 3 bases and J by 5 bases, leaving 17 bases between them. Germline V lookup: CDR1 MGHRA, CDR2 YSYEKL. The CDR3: CASSQGIGALNEQYF. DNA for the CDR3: TGCGCCAGCAGCCAGGGGATCGGGGCACTCAACGAGCAGTACTTC.

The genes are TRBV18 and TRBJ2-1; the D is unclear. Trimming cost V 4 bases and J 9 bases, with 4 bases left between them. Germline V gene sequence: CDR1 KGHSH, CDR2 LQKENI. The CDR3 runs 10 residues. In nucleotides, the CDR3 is TGTGCCAGCTCACAGGGTGAGCAGTTCTTC. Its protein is CASSQGEQFF.

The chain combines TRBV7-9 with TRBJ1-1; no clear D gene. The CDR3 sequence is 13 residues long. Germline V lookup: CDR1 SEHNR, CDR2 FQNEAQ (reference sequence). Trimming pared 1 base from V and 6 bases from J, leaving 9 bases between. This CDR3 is CASSLVEFPEAFF. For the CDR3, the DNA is TGTGCCAGCAGCTTAGTAGAGTTCCCTGAAGCTTTCTTT.

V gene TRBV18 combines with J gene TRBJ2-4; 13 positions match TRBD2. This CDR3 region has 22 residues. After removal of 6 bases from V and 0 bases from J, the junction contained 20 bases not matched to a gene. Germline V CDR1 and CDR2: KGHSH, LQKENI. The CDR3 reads CASSPTAPGTSGIKIAKNIQYF. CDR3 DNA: TGTGCCAGCTCTCCGACTGCTCCCGGGACTAGCGGGATCAAGATAGCCAAAAACATTCAGTACTTC.

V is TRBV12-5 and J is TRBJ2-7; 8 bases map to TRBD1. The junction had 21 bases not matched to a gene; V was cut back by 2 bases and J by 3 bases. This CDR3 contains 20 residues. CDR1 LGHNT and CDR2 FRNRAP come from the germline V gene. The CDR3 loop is CASGLTPGLPTGAELYEQYF. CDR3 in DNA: TGTGCTAGTGGTTTGACACCTGGGCTCCCGACAGGGGCTGAGCTCTACGAGCAGTACTTC.

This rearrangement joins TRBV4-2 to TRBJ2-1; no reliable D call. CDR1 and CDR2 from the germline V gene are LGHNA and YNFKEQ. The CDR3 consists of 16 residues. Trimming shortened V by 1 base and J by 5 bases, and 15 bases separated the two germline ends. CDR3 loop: CASSQALLDSDNEQFF. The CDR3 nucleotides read TGTGCCAGCAGCCAAGCCCTCCTAGACTCTGACAATGAGCAGTTCTTC.

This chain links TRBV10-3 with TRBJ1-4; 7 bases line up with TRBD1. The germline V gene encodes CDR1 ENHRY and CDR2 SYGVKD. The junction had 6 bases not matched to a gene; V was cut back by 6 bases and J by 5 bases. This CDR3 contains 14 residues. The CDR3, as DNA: TGTGCCATCAGACCGGGACAGTACAATGAAAAACTGTTTTTT. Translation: CAIRPGQYNEKLFF.

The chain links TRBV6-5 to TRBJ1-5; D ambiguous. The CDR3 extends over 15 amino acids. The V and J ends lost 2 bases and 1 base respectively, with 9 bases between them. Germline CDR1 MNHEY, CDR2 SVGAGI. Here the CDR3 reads CASSYARGSNQPQHF. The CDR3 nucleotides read TGTGCCAGCAGTTACGCTCGGGGAAGCAATCAGCCCCAGCATTTT.

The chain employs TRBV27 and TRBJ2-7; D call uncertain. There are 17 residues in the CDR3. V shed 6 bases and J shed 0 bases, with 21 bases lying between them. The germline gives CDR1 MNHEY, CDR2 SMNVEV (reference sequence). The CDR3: CASRGLRLLTFSYEQYF. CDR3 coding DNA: TGTGCCAGCAGAGGTTTAAGACTCTTGACTTTCTCCTACGAGCAGTACTTC.

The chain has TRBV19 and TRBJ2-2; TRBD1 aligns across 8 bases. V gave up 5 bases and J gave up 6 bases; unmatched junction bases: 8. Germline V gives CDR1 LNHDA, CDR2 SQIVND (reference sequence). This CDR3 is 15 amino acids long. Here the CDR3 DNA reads TGTGCCAGTAGTGCCCCCGGGGACAGGCCCGGGGAGCTGTTTTTT. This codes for CASSAPGDRPGELFF.

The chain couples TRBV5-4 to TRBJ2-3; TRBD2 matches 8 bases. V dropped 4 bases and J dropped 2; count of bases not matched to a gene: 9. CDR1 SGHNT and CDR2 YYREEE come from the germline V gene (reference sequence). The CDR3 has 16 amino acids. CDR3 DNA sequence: TGTGCCAGCAGCACTAGAGCGGGAGATGCCACAGATACGCAGTATTTT. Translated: CASSTRAGDATDTQYF.

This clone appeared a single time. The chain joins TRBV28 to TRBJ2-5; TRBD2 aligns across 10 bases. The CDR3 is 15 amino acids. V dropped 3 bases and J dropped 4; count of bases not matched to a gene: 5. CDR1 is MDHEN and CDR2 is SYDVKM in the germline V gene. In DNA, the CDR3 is TGTGCCAGCAGTTTGCCCCTAGCGGGAGCAGAGACCCAGTACTTC. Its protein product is CASSLPLAGAETQYF.

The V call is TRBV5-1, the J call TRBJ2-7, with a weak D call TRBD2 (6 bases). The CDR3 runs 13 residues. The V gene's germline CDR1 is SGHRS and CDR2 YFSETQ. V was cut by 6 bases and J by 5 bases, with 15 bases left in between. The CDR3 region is CASTGDSGNEQYF. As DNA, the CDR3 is TGCGCCAGCACCGGGGACTCAGGAAACGAGCAGTACTTC.

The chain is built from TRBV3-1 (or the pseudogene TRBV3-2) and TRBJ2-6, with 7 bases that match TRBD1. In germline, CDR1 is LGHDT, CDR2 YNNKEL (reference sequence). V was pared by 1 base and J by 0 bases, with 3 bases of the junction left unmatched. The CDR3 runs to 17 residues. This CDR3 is CASSQVGTASGANVLTF. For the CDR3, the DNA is TGTGCCAGCAGCCAAGTGGGGACAGCCTCTGGGGCCAACGTCCTGACTTTC.

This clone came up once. The CDR3 DNA sequence: TGTGCCAGTAGGACTGACAGGGGTGGCTACACCTTC. This encodes CASRTDRGGYTF. The gene calls are TRBV19 and TRBJ1-2; TRBD1 matches 8 bases. The CDR3 loop spans 12 amino acids. CDR1 is LNHDA and CDR2 is SQIVND in the germline V gene (reference sequence). V was clipped by 6 bases and J by 7 bases; unmatched bases: 4.

The CDR3 DNA follows: TGTGCCAGCAGCCAAGCACAGGGGGTCCGCACAGATACGCAGTATTTT. Translating gives CASSQAQGVRTDTQYF. This sequence joins TRBV4-2 and TRBJ2-3; 8 bases match TRBD1. This CDR3 is built from 16 residues. V shed 1 base, J shed 1 base, and the junction held 4 bases outside the gene matches. Germline lookup yields CDR1 LGHNA and CDR2 YNFKEQ.

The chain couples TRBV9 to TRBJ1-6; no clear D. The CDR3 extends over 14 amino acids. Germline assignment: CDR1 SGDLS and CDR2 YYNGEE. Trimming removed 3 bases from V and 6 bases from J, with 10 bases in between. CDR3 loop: CASSDGHGNSPLHF. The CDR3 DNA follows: TGTGCCAGCAGCGACGGGCACGGTAATTCACCCCTCCACTTT. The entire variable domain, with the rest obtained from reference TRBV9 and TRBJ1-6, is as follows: DSGVTQTPKHLITATGQRVTLRCSPRSGDLSVYWYQQSLDQGLQFLIQYYNGEERAKGNILERFSAQQFPDLHSELNLSSLELGDSALYFCASSDGHGNSPLHFGNGTRLTVT.

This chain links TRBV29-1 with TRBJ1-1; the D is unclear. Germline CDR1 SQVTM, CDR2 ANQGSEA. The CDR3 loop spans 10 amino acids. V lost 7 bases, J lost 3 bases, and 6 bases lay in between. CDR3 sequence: CSGPHTEAFF. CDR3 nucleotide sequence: TGCAGCGGGCCGCACACTGAAGCTTTCTTT.

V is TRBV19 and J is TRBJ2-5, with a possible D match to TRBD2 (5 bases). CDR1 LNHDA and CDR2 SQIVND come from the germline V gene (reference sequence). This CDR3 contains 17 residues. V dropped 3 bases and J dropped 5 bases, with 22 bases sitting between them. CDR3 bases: TGTGCCAGTAGTATGAGTGTTCGGTGGGAGCCTGGGGAGACCCAGTACTTC. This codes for CASSMSVRWEPGETQYF.